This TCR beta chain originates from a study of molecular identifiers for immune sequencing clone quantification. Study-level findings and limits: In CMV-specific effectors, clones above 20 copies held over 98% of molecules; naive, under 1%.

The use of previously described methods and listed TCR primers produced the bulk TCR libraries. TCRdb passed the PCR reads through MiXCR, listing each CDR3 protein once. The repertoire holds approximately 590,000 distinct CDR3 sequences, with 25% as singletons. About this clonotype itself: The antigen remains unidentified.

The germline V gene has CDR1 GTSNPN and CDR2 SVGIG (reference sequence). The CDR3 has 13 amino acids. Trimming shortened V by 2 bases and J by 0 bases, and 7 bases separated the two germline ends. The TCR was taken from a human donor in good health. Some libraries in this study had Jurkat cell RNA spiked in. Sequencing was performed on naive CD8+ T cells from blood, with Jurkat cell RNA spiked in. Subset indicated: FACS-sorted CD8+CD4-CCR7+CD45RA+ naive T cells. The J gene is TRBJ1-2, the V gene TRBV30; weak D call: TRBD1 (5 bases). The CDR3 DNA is TGTGCCTGGAGTTCGGGACCTAACTATGGCTACACCTTC. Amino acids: CAWSSGPNYGYTF.